Shown below are 17 T cell receptor beta chains from a single sample sequenced in a study of shared clonotypes between healthy human individuals. Sequenced by immunoSEQ multiplex PCR; TCRdb stores in-frame clones only, minus some. The profile covers more than 2 million clones, with 85% to 95% appearing a single time and approximately 0.13% taken by the ten largest. Sequencing was carried out using naive CD4+ T cells sorted from blood. Regarding subset: CD45RA+ positively selected. These TCRs come from a young man in good health.

This sequence joins TRBV19 and TRBJ1-5, with 7 nucleotides matching TRBD1. Trimming took 6 bases from V and 6 from J; bases not matched to a gene: 5. The germline V gene has CDR1 LNHDA and CDR2 SQIVND (reference sequence). The CDR3 spans 13 residues. The CDR3 is CASRVGGSQPQHF. CDR3 nucleotide sequence: TGTGCCAGTAGGGTAGGGGGCAGTCAGCCCCAGCATTTT. Looking up the rest from reference TRBV19 and TRBJ1-5 gives the full variable domain: DGGITQSPKYLFRKEGQNVTLSCEQNLNHDAMYWYRQDPGQGLRLIYYSQIVNDFQKGDIAEGYSVSREKKESFPLTVTSAQKNPTAFYLCASRVGGSQPQHFGDGTRLSIL.

The gene calls are TRBV6-1 and TRBJ2-5, with 7 bases matching TRBD2. Trimming at V came to 8 bases and at J to 2 bases, leaving 8 bases not matched to a gene. The CDR3 has 14 residues. From germline, CDR1 is MNHNS and CDR2 SASEGT. CDR3 DNA sequence: TGTGCCAGCGAGGGTAGGGAGGGTCAAGAGACCCAGTACTTC. As protein: CASEGREGQETQYF.

This clone was recorded only once. V is TRBV2 and J is TRBJ1-4, with D possibly being TRBD1 (5 bases). The CDR3 loop spans 14 amino acids. V was shortened by 5 bases and J by 5 bases, with 12 bases between the two germline ends. Germline assignment: CDR1 SNHLY and CDR2 FYNNEI. The CDR3 region has the DNA TGTGCCAGCAGTAGCTGGGGCAAAAATGAAAAACTGTTTTTT. Protein sequence: CASSSWGKNEKLFF.

CDR3 loop: CASSNGGNYGYTF. CDR3 coding DNA: TGTGCCAGCAGTAACGGGGGTAACTATGGCTACACCTTC. The genes are TRBV6-5 and TRBJ1-2; perhaps TRBD1 as D (5 bases). The CDR3 is made up of 13 amino acids. CDR1 is MNHEY, CDR2 SVGAGI, per germline. Trimming pared 5 bases from V and 1 base from J, leaving 8 bases between.

The V gene is TRBV19, the J gene TRBJ2-5; 9 nucleotides match TRBD2. The CDR3 runs to 15 residues. Per the germline V gene, CDR1 is LNHDA and CDR2 is SQIVND (reference sequence). The junction had 10 bases not matched to a gene; V was cut back by 6 bases and J by 5 bases. CDR3 in amino acids: CASSASGTSWETQYF. The CDR3 DNA is TGTGCCAGTAGCGCCTCCGGGACTAGCTGGGAGACCCAGTACTTC.

The chain joins TRBV14 to TRBJ2-7; 11 bases match TRBD1. This CDR3 spans 15 amino acids. V was pared by 3 bases and J by 3 bases, with 4 bases of the junction left unmatched. Per germline, CDR1 SGHDN and CDR2 FVKESK. CDR3 sequence: CASSHWDRGYYEQYF. CDR3 sequence (DNA): TGTGCCAGCAGCCACTGGGACAGGGGGTACTACGAGCAGTACTTC.

This clone has only one observation. Other DNA sequences in the sample encode the same CDR3. The V gene is TRBV18, the J gene TRBJ2-2, with D unclear. The CDR3 runs to 14 residues. Trimming removed 2 bases from V and 2 bases from J, with 6 bases in between. Germline V lookup: CDR1 KGHSH, CDR2 LQKENI. The CDR3 DNA follows: TGTGCCAGCTCACCAGGGCGAAACACCGGGGAGCTGTTTTTT. The encoded protein is CASSPGRNTGELFF.

The V call is TRBV10-2, the J call TRBJ2-1; TRBD2 aligns across 9 bases. From germline, CDR1 is WSHSY and CDR2 SAAADI. This CDR3 has 16 amino acids. V shed 3 bases, J shed 6 bases, and the junction held 9 bases outside the gene matches. The CDR3 loop is CASSDPGGRAPNEQFF. The DNA for the CDR3 is TGCGCCAGCAGTGACCCGGGCGGGAGGGCCCCCAATGAGCAGTTCTTC.

The rearrangement uses TRBV5-1 and TRBJ2-2, with D tentatively TRBD2 (5 bases). This CDR3 spans 15 amino acids. CDR1 and CDR2 from the germline V gene are SGHRS and YFSETQ. The ends were cut back, 3 bases at V and 5 bases at J, with 14 bases in the middle. This chain's CDR3 is CASSSDWKITGELFF. For the CDR3, the DNA is TGCGCCAGCAGCTCGGACTGGAAAATAACCGGGGAGCTGTTTTTT.

V and J are TRBV4-1 and TRBJ1-6; D uncertain. Trimming took 0 bases from V and 5 from J, leaving 8 bases between them. The CDR3 extends over 15 amino acids. The germline gives CDR1 MGHRA, CDR2 YSYEKL. The CDR3 nucleotides read TGCGCCAGCAGCCAAGATGAGCCTAATAATTCACCCCTCCACTTT. Translation: CASSQDEPNNSPLHF.

The chain has TRBV6-5 and TRBJ2-3, with D uncertain. The germline V gene encodes CDR1 MNHEY and CDR2 SVGAGI. CDR3 length equals 13 residues. V was clipped by 6 bases and J by 3 bases, with 10 bases between them. In DNA, the CDR3 is TGTGCCAGCAGCCGCAAACAAACAGATACGCAGTATTTT. Translating gives CASSRKQTDTQYF.

This chain connects TRBV14 to TRBJ2-7; the match to TRBD2 covers 7 bases. Germline V gene sequence: CDR1 SGHDN, CDR2 FVKESK. Unmatched junction bases numbered 13, after V lost 2 bases and J lost 3 bases. This CDR3 has 17 residues. This chain's CDR3 is CASSQLGAAGVYYEQYF. DNA of the CDR3: TGTGCCAGCAGCCAATTGGGAGCGGCGGGAGTATACTACGAGCAGTACTTC.

The V call is TRBV6-1, the J call TRBJ2-1, with 11 bases aligning to TRBD2. The length of the CDR3 is 15 residues. The germline V gene has CDR1 MNHNS and CDR2 SASEGT. Trimming removed 4 bases from V and 5 bases from J; junction bases left unmatched: 4. Here the CDR3 reads CASSAGTSGHNEQFF. CDR3 DNA sequence: TGTGCCAGCAGTGCGGGGACTAGCGGACACAATGAGCAGTTCTTC.

A remark on this clone: Other DNA sequences of this sample code for an identical CDR3. The gene calls are TRBV4-3 and TRBJ2-2; D not resolved. V shed 1 base and J shed 5 bases, with 8 bases lying between them. The CDR3 extends over 14 amino acids. Per germline, CDR1 LGHNA and CDR2 YSLEER. CDR3 bases: TGCGCCAGCAGCCAAGGGCCCTCGACCGGGGAGCTGTTTTTT. Translation gives CASSQGPSTGELFF.

As to this clone: With a much larger clone just one base away, this may be a read error. The rearrangement joins TRBV11-2 to TRBJ1-1; 9 nucleotides agree with TRBD1. Germline trimming cut 1 base from V and 6 bases from J; bases unmatched to any gene: 0. The CDR3 runs 13 residues. Germline lookup yields CDR1 SGHAT and CDR2 FQNNGV. The CDR3 region is CASSLGTGAEAFF. The DNA of the CDR3 is TGTGCCAGCAGCTTAGGGACAGGGGCTGAAGCTTTCTTT.

The rearrangement joins TRBV9 to TRBJ1-5; 8 bases line up with TRBD1. The CDR3 spans 14 residues. V lost 3 bases to trimming and J lost 7 bases; unmatched junction nucleotides: 6. Germline CDR1 is SGDLS and CDR2 is YYNGEE. CDR3 in amino acids: CASSAGQGDQPQHF. The CDR3 bases are TGTGCCAGCAGCGCTGGACAGGGTGACCAGCCCCAGCATTTT.

The chain links TRBV19 to TRBJ2-5; D might be TRBD1 (6 bases). V was pared by 2 bases and J by 4 bases, with 11 bases between. Germline V gene lookup returns CDR1 LNHDA and CDR2 SQIVND (reference sequence). The CDR3 totals 14 residues. CDR3 coding DNA: TGTGCCAGTAGTATAACAGGGACCGCAGAGACCCAGTACTTC. As protein: CASSITGTAETQYF.